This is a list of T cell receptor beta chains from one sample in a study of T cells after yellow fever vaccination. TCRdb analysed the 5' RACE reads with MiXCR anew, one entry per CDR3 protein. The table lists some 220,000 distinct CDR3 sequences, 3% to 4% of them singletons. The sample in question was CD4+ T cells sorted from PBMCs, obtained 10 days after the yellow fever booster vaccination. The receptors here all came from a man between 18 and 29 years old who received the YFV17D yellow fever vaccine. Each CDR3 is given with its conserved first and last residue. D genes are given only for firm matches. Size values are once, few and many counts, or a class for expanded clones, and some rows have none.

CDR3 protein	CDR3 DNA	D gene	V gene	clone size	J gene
CASGQPNTEAFF	TGTGCCAGCGGACAGCCGAACACTGAAGCTTTCTTT	NA	TRBV6-6	few	TRBJ1-1
CASSPTGSGYTF	TGTGCCAGCAGCCCGACAGGGAGCGGCTACACCTTC	TRBD1	TRBV7-9	few	TRBJ1-2
CASSPTDREVSPLHF	TGTGCCAGCAGCCCGACGGACAGGGAGGTGTCACCCCTCCACTTT	TRBD1	TRBV5-4	NA	TRBJ1-6
CSARGTGGRNEQFF	TGCAGTGCCCGAGGGACAGGGGGGAGAAATGAGCAGTTCTTC	TRBD1	TRBV20-1	NA	TRBJ2-1
CASHHSQGSTDTQYF	TGCGCCAGCCACCATTCTCAGGGGAGCACAGATACGCAGTATTTT	NA	TRBV5-1	NA	TRBJ2-3
CASTPQAGLAGTGELFF	TGTGCCAGCACCCCCCAAGCCGGACTAGCTGGTACCGGGGAGCTGTTTTTT	TRBD2	TRBV4-2	few	TRBJ2-2
CASSRIGGSPLHF	TGTGCCAGCAGTCGGATTGGGGGTTCACCCCTCCACTTT	NA	TRBV12-3/TRBV12-4	NA	TRBJ1-6
CASSLGLAGRQETQYF	TGCGCCAGCAGCTTGGGCCTAGCGGGGAGGCAAGAGACCCAGTACTTC	TRBD2	TRBV5-1	many	TRBJ2-5
CASSLLRRDTQYF	TGTGCCAGCAGTCTATTGAGAAGAGATACGCAGTATTTT	NA	TRBV12-3/TRBV12-4	many	TRBJ2-3
CASGNSAGVGELFF	TGTGCCAGCGGCAATAGCGCGGGGGTCGGGGAGCTGTTTTTT	TRBD2	TRBV11-2	many	TRBJ2-2
CASRGSSYNEQFF	TGTGCCAGCAGGGGATCTTCCTACAATGAGCAGTTCTTC	NA	TRBV2	many	TRBJ2-1
CASSRDPSGGTEAFF	TGCGCCAGCAGTCGTGATCCGTCTGGGGGCACTGAAGCTTTCTTT	NA	TRBV5-1	many	TRBJ1-1
CASSLARISSTAKNIQYF	TGTGCCAGCAGCTTAGCGCGGATCAGCTCAACAGCCAAAAACATTCAGTACTTC	NA	TRBV7-8	many	TRBJ2-4
CASSPPDYNEQFF	TGTGCCAGCTCACCACCAGACTACAATGAGCAGTTCTTC	NA	TRBV18	NA	TRBJ2-1
CASSRTGLKNIQYF	TGTGCCAGCTCTCGGACAGGGCTCAAAAACATTCAGTACTTC	TRBD1	TRBV6-1	few	TRBJ2-4
CASSKQGTTGELFF	TGTGCCAGCAGCAAACAGGGGACCACCGGGGAGCTGTTTTTT	TRBD1	TRBV7-2	few	TRBJ2-2
CASSPPDPAVETQYF	TGTGCCAGCAGCCCACCAGACCCAGCGGTGGAGACCCAGTACTTC	NA	TRBV5-5	NA	TRBJ2-5
CASSPLFGRNTIYF	TGTGCCAGCAGTCCCCTCTTTGGGCGAAACACCATATATTTT	NA	TRBV6-5	many	TRBJ1-3
CASSHSRVWQFNTDTQYF	TGCGCCAGCAGCCATTCGAGGGTATGGCAGTTCAACACAGATACGCAGTATTTT	NA	TRBV4-3	many	TRBJ2-3
CASSSIWTGAGGYTF	TGTGCCAGCAGTTCTATATGGACAGGGGCAGGTGGCTACACCTTC	TRBD1	TRBV6-5	few	TRBJ1-2
CASSPIDSQASGYTF	TGTGCCAGCAGCCCAATAGACTCTCAGGCGAGTGGCTACACCTTC	NA	TRBV7-9	many	TRBJ1-2
CASSLEANTEAFF	TGTGCCAGCAGTTTAGAGGCGAACACTGAAGCTTTCTTT	NA	TRBV12-3/TRBV12-4	many	TRBJ1-1